Below, 10 T cell receptor beta chains from the same sample are listed, as sequenced in a study of tumor-infiltrating lymphocytes in primary liver carcinoma (dated 2017 in TCRdb). TRIzol reagent was used to extract blood RNA from unsorted whole blood, while the DNeasy Blood & Tissue kit provided the germline DNA. The data were produced on an Illumina HiSeq 2500. Starting from approximately 0.5 ug total RNA, TCRbeta-specific cDNA was produced by reverse transcription with a constant-region primer and ProtoScript II reverse transcriptase. Three nested multiplex PCR rounds, following a slightly modified ARM-PCR procedure, were used to build the TCRbeta libraries. The first two PCR rounds used multiplex TRBV1-TRBV30 forward primers with a Cbeta reverse primer, each for around 10 cycles. TCRdb itself trimmed the public reads at Q25 with fastp, ran MiXCR and retained productive beta chains. Identical CDR3 protein sequences are pooled into one entry, listed with their most common genes and DNA. The sample includes approximately 210,000 distinct CDR3 sequences, with about two thirds observed a single time. The ten most abundant clones make up under 7.5% of the sample.

What was sequenced was peripheral blood. The receptors shown here come from a woman aged 55 to 70 with primary liver carcinoma and hepatitis B virus infection.

The chain has TRBV4-1 and TRBJ1-2; TRBD1 is a possible D gene (6 bases). CDR3 size: 14 residues. Germline V gene lookup returns CDR1 MGHRA and CDR2 YSYEKL. V was pared by 6 bases and J by 8 bases, with 19 bases between. This CDR3 is CASRWIGGLWGYTF. The CDR3 DNA reads as TGCGCCAGCAGATGGATAGGGGGTCTGTGGGGCTACACCTTC.

On this clonotype: One junction end disagrees with the germline gene, perhaps due to a read error. V and J are TRBV11-2 and TRBJ1-5; no reliable D call. The CDR3 covers 14 residues. Germline V gene data show CDR1 as SGHAT and CDR2 as FQNNGV. The CDR3 nucleotides are TGTGCCAACAGCCTTTTGGGTAGCAATCAGCCCCAGCATTTT. Its protein is CANSLLGSNQPQHF.

This clonotype has ten or more counts. This chain links TRBV6-1 with TRBJ2-1, with D hard to call. Per germline, CDR1 MNHNS and CDR2 SASEGT. Between the trimmed V and J ends, which lost 0 bases and 2 bases, there was a span of 8 bases. The CDR3 consists of 15 residues. In nucleotides, the CDR3 is TGTGCCAGCAGTGAAGCAATAGGCCCCTACAATGAGCAGTTCTTC. Translated, it gives CASSEAIGPYNEQFF.

This clonotype was seen a single time. The rearrangement joins TRBV11-2 to TRBJ2-3; D possibly corresponds to TRBD2 (5 bases). Per germline, CDR1 SGHAT and CDR2 FQNNGV. This CDR3 contains 14 residues. The V gene lost 4 bases and the J gene lost 5 bases, with 13 bases spanning the gap. CDR3 coding DNA: TGTGCCAGCAGCTGCAGGCTTAGCGTAGATACGCAGTATTTT. It encodes CASSCRLSVDTQYF.

About this clonotype itself: At one end the junction does not follow the germline gene, possibly because of a read error. CDR3 nucleotides: TGTGCCAACAGTAACCGGGATAGACAGTCAGCTACGCAGTATTTT. It translates to CANSNRDRQSATQYF. The rearrangement uses TRBV6-5 and TRBJ2-3, with D possibly called TRBD1 or TRBD2 (5 bases each). The CDR3 sequence is 15 residues long. Germline CDR1 and CDR2: MNHEY and SVGAGI.

Comment on this clonotype: The conserved phenylalanine or tryptophan is not found at the CDR3 terminus, so this likely reflects a read error. This chain links TRBV11-2 with TRBJ2-7; D assignment may be TRBD1 or TRBD2 (6 bases each). There are 12 residues in the CDR3. CDR1 is SGHAT, CDR2 FQNNGV, per germline. The CDR3 coding sequence is TGTGCCAGCAGTCCCGGGGGCTACGGGCAGTACTTA. This translates into CASSPGGYGQYL.

The chain uses TRBV6-5 and TRBJ2-7; 8 bases fit TRBD1. Unmatched junction bases numbered 15, after V lost 6 bases and J lost 5 bases. CDR1 and CDR2 (germline): MNHEY, SVGAGI. This CDR3 is 16 amino acids long. CDR3 DNA: TGTGCCAGCAGATACCGCCGGCCAGGGGGCAACGACGAGCAGTACTTC. Its protein is CASRYRRPGGNDEQYF.

As for this clonotype: A clone one base away is much larger, so this may be a read error. This chain links TRBV30 with TRBJ2-7, with unresolved D. The CDR3 totals 14 residues. Trimming stripped 2 bases from V and 1 base from J, with 12 bases between. Germline V lookup: CDR1 GTSNPN, CDR2 SVGIG (reference sequence). CDR3 coding DNA: TGTGCCTGGAGTTTTGGCCTGGGGTCCTACGAGCAGTACTTC. Its translation: CAWSFGLGSYEQYF.

Comment on this clonotype: One end of the junction does not line up with germline, which may come from a read error. This chain joins TRBV11-2 and TRBJ2-3; D is undetermined. The CDR3 totals 14 residues. Germline-derived CDR1 and CDR2 are SGHAT and FQNNGV. The CDR3 region is CASRPELGTDTRYF. The CDR3 DNA is TGTGCCAGCAGACCGGAACTGGGCACAGATACGCGGTATTTT.

In the case of this clonotype: With a much larger clone just one base away, this may be a read error. The chain has TRBV5-1 and TRBJ1-1; 7 nucleotides align to TRBD1. In germline, CDR1 is SGHRS, CDR2 YFSETQ. V shed 5 bases and J 0 bases; nucleotides not matched to a gene: 13. The CDR3 length is 17 residues. Written as DNA, the CDR3 is TGCGCCAGCAGATTCGATAGGGGGCCGCTCATGAACACTGAAGCTTTCTTT. Translation: CASRFDRGPLMNTEAFF.